These 4 T cell receptor beta chains were sequenced from one sample in a study of neurological immune-mediated disorders. TCRdb itself ran the 5' RACE reads through MiXCR, one entry per CDR3 protein. The data contain about 62,000 distinct CDR3 sequences, 3.5% to 4.5% of them singletons. The sample comprised PBMCs. These receptors were collected from a woman aged 45-65 years with multiple sclerosis.

This clonotype has a handful of counts. The gene calls are TRBV9 and TRBJ1-2; no definite D call. V shed 0 bases and J shed 6 bases, with 9 bases lying between them. The CDR3 is made up of 13 amino acids. Germline-derived CDR1 and CDR2 are SGDLS and YYNGEE. This CDR3 is CASSVAQSDGYTF. DNA of the CDR3: TGTGCCAGCAGCGTAGCACAGTCGGATGGCTACACCTTC.

This clonotype occurred many times. V and J are TRBV7-6 and TRBJ1-4; no clear D gene. CDR1 and CDR2 from the germline V gene are SGHVS and FNYEAQ. The CDR3 spans 14 residues. With 1 base removed from V and 5 bases from J, the gap between germline ends came to 8 bases. The CDR3 sequence is CASSLDLNNEKLFF. The CDR3 DNA reads TGTGCCAGCAGCTTAGACCTCAACAATGAAAAACTGTTTTTT.

This clonotype has a count of ten or more. The CDR3 sequence: CASSLWWTGDNSPLHF. As DNA, the CDR3 is TGCGCCAGCAGCTTGTGGTGGACAGGAGATAATTCACCCCTCCACTTT. V gene TRBV5-1 combines with J gene TRBJ1-6; TRBD1 matches 7 bases. CDR1 is SGHRS, CDR2 YFSETQ, per germline. This CDR3 is 16 amino acids long. V lost 1 base, J lost 5 bases, and 6 bases stayed unmatched. Full variable domain (missing parts from reference TRBV5-1 and TRBJ1-6): KAGVTQTPRYLIKTRGQQVTLSCSPISGHRSVSWYQQTPGQGLQFLFEYFSETQRNKGNFPGRFSGRQFSNSRSEMNVSTLELGDSALYLCASSLWWTGDNSPLHFGNGTRLTVT.

In this sample, this clonotype turned up many times. The CDR3 DNA reads as TGTGCCAGCTCACTCTCAATAGCGGGAGGGTACAATGAGCAGTTCTTC. Amino acids: CASSLSIAGGYNEQFF. The chain recombines TRBV18 with TRBJ2-1; TRBD2 aligns across 11 bases. Germline values: CDR1 KGHSH, CDR2 LQKENI. V lost 4 bases, J lost 4 bases, and 6 bases stayed unmatched. This CDR3 contains 16 residues.